The 2 T cell receptor beta chains in this list originate from one sample, sequenced in a study of spatial heterogeneity in lung cancer. Time point noted: sample taken at primary tumor resection. TCRdb re-derived calls from the 5' RACE reads in MiXCR, one entry per CDR3 protein. Of 100,000 to 110,000 distinct CDR3 sequences in the sample, nearly 4.5% are singletons; the top ten hold 20% to 25%. No antigens are known for them. General observations from the study: Intratumoral expanded alpha and beta TCR counts were found to track tumor mutation counts.

This specimen was lung tumor tissue, taken at surgery. All receptors derive from a male donor with early-stage non-small cell lung cancer.

This sequence joins TRBV3-1 and TRBJ2-7; unclear D gene. This CDR3 is 14 amino acids long. V lost 0 bases to trimming and J lost 6 bases, with 12 bases between them. CDR1 LGHDT and CDR2 YNNKEL come from the germline V gene (reference sequence). CDR3 sequence (DNA): TGTGCCAGCAGCCAAGATCGATCTTTCGCCGAGCAGTACTTC. As protein: CASSQDRSFAEQYF.

This clonotype turned up a few times. The chain recombines TRBV5-1 with TRBJ2-7; a weak D match, TRBD1 (6 bases). Germline assignment: CDR1 SGHRS and CDR2 YFSETQ. Trimming cost V 4 bases and J 2 bases, with 13 bases left between them. The CDR3 covers 14 residues. CDR3 nucleotide sequence: TGCGCCAGCAGCCCCCAGGGGCCCCCCTACGAGCAGTACTTC. Translation gives CASSPQGPPYEQYF.